This T cell receptor beta chain was retrieved from a study of CD8 T cells in ankylosing spondylitis. TCRdb called the 5' RACE reads again in MiXCR, with one record for every CDR3 protein. The sample has more than 95,000 distinct CDR3 sequences, 7.5% to 9% seen once. The germline CDR1 and CDR2 sequences are MNHEY and SMNVEV (reference sequence). The V end lost 5 bases, the J end lost 3 bases, and 23 bases lay between the germline ends. This CDR3 contains 17 residues. Ten or more counts support this clonotype. This TCR derives from a male donor with ankylosing spondylitis or in good health (not recorded which). Material: blood, either unsorted or a sorted T cell fraction (not recorded which). This chain uses TRBV27 with TRBJ2-7; D is possibly TRBD2 (5 bases). The CDR3 DNA is TGTGCCAGCAGTCCGATATCGTTGGCTAGAGGAGGCTACGAGCAGTACTTC. The encoded protein is CASSPISLARGGYEQYF.